Below are 17 T cell receptor beta chains sequenced from a single sample in a study of cytomegalovirus exposure and HLA in healthy donors. A multiplex PCR was run with 60 Vbeta primers and 13 Jbeta primers. Here immunoSEQ multiplex PCR was the method, and the copy in TCRdb shows in-frame clones only, minus some. The profile shows about 130,000 clones, 83% of them singletons. Sequenced: PBMCs. The receptor source for this set is a man aged 18 to 29 in good health and CMV-seropositive.

The chain carries TRBV6-4 and TRBJ2-3, with 8 bases matching TRBD2. Germline CDR1 reads MRHNA; CDR2 reads SNTAGT. V lost 7 bases, J lost 3 bases, and 9 bases stayed unmatched. This CDR3 has 15 residues. The CDR3 loop reads CASKRGGAPTDTQYF. The DNA of the CDR3 is TGTGCCAGCAAACGGGGGGGGGCACCTACAGATACGCAGTATTTT.

The chain combines TRBV6-6 with TRBJ1-3, with D unclear. The germline V gene has CDR1 MNHNY and CDR2 SVGAGI (reference sequence). Trimming pared 2 bases from V and 6 bases from J, leaving 14 bases between. This CDR3 has 15 amino acids. CDR3 in amino acids: CASSYGHLTENTIYF. CDR3 bases: TGTGCCAGCAGTTACGGGCATCTTACTGAAAACACCATATATTTT.

The chain joins TRBV30 to TRBJ1-2; 7 nucleotides align to TRBD1. Per germline, CDR1 GTSNPN and CDR2 SVGIG (reference sequence). The J segment lost 4 bases and the V segment lost 2 bases, leaving 10 bases of the junction unmatched. The CDR3 is 15 residues long. The CDR3 sequence: CAWSTHDRVFYGYTF. For the CDR3, the DNA is TGTGCCTGGAGTACACATGACAGGGTGTTCTATGGCTACACCTTC.

The chain combines TRBV7-9 with TRBJ2-7; TRBD1 matches at 7 bases. The J segment lost 3 bases and the V segment lost 2 bases, leaving 10 bases of the junction unmatched. CDR1 SEHNR and CDR2 FQNEAQ come from the germline V gene (reference sequence). This CDR3 has 16 amino acids. CDR3 sequence: CASSLTLGQLFYEQYF. Here the CDR3 DNA reads TGTGCCAGCAGCTTAACATTGGGACAGCTCTTCTACGAGCAGTACTTC.

V usage is TRBV2 and J usage is TRBJ1-5, with D unclear. Germline-derived CDR1 and CDR2 are SNHLY and FYNNEI. The germline V and J ends were trimmed by 2 bases and 3 bases, with 11 bases remaining between them. This CDR3 has 15 amino acids. In DNA form, the CDR3 reads TGTGCCAGCAGTGAAACCTTTGTAGACAATCAGCCCCAGCATTTT. It is translated as CASSETFVDNQPQHF. Combining the CDR3 with reference TRBV2 and TRBJ1-5 gives the whole variable domain EPEVTQTPSHQVTQMGQEVILRCVPISNHLYFYWYRQILGQKVEFLVSFYNNEISEKSEIFDDQFSVERPDGSNFTLKIRSTKLEDSAMYFCASSETFVDNQPQHFGDGTRLSIL.

A word on this clone: One end of the junction is discordant with germline, which a read error may explain. This chain uses TRBV27 with TRBJ2-1, with TRBD2 matching 10 bases. Germline V lookup: CDR1 MNHEY, CDR2 SMNVEV (reference sequence). The CDR3 sequence is 21 residues long. CDR3 sequence: CVSSLSHIQRGGPGSYNEQFF. The CDR3, as DNA: TGTGTCAGCAGTTTAAGTCATATCCAGCGGGGGGGCCCCGGGTCCTACAATGAGCAGTTCTTC.

In its sample, this clone was seen a few times. The chain joins TRBV11-2 to TRBJ2-7; 9 nucleotides line up with TRBD1. Germline V gives CDR1 SGHAT, CDR2 FQNNGV. J was trimmed by 0 bases and V by 0 bases; bases with no gene match: 9. CDR3 length: 18 residues. This chain's CDR3 is CASSLDPTGGTSSYEQYF. In DNA, the CDR3 is TGTGCCAGCAGCTTAGATCCGACAGGGGGGACAAGCTCCTACGAGCAGTACTTC.

The chain couples TRBV6-5 to TRBJ1-5, with a tentative D call TRBD1 (6 bases). Germline CDR1 and CDR2: MNHEY and SVGAGI. V lost 0 bases and J 6 bases, leaving 12 bases between the germline ends. The length of the CDR3 is 15 residues. The CDR3 region has the DNA TGTGCCAGCAGTTACTCGAGGGACACGAGTCAGCCCCAGCATTTT. It translates to CASSYSRDTSQPQHF.

The chain carries TRBV27 and TRBJ1-2, with 8 positions matching TRBD1. The germline V gene has CDR1 MNHEY and CDR2 SMNVEV (reference sequence). The V gene end was trimmed by 2 bases and the J gene end by 4 bases; junction bases not matched to a gene: 24. This CDR3 region has 21 residues. In DNA form, the CDR3 reads TGTGCCAGCAGTTTACTAAAAACAACCGACAGGGGAGGATACCGGCCCTATGGCTACACCTTC. It yields the protein CASSLLKTTDRGGYRPYGYTF.

V is TRBV19 and J is TRBJ2-5; 9 bases map to TRBD1. J gave up 5 bases and V 4 bases, and 5 bases lay outside the gene matches. The CDR3 has 14 residues. CDR1 LNHDA and CDR2 SQIVND come from the germline V gene (reference sequence). This CDR3 reads CASSKGQGEETQYF. In nucleotides, the CDR3 is TGTGCCAGTAGTAAGGGACAGGGCGAGGAGACCCAGTACTTC.

In this sample, this clone turned up a few times. CDR3 sequence (DNA): TGTGCCAGCAGCTTACGACAGGGGATAAACACCGGGGAGCTGTTTTTT. Amino acid sequence: CASSLRQGINTGELFF. This chain links TRBV7-3 with TRBJ2-2, with 8 bases identical to TRBD1. CDR3 length equals 16 residues. CDR1 is SGHTA, CDR2 FQGTGA, per germline. The V gene end was trimmed by 2 bases and the J gene end by 2 bases; junction bases not matched to a gene: 4. Looking up the rest from reference TRBV7-3 and TRBJ2-2 gives the full variable domain: GAGVSQTPSNKVTEKGKYVELRCDPISGHTALYWYRQSLGQGPEFLIYFQGTGAADDSGLPNDRFFAVRPEGSVSTLKIQRTERGDSAVYLCASSLRQGINTGELFFGEGSRLTVL.

The gene calls are TRBV18 and TRBJ1-1; the match to TRBD1 covers 7 bases. V trimming: 1 base; J trimming: 2 bases; junction bases outside the gene matches: 16. Germline V gene sequence: CDR1 KGHSH, CDR2 LQKENI. The CDR3 spans 19 residues. CDR3 sequence: CASSPQLYRDRYKNTEAFF. CDR3 DNA sequence: TGTGCCAGCTCACCACAGCTCTATCGGGACAGATATAAAAACACTGAAGCTTTCTTT.

The chain combines TRBV25-1 with TRBJ1-6; TRBD1 aligns across 9 bases. This CDR3 contains 15 residues. From germline, CDR1 is MGHDK and CDR2 SYGVNS. Losses at the gene ends were 4 bases for V and 6 bases for J; bases not matched to a gene: 4. The CDR3 DNA follows: TGTGCCAGCAGTGTTGGGACAGGGAGTAATTCACCCCTCCACTTT. Translated: CASSVGTGSNSPLHF.

Only one count was recorded for this clone. The CDR3 here is CASSHPGNEQFF. In nucleotides, the CDR3 is TGTGCCAGCTCCCATCCGGGAAATGAGCAGTTCTTC. V usage is TRBV9 and J usage is TRBJ2-1, with D possibly being TRBD2 (5 bases). There are 12 residues in the CDR3. The V gene's germline CDR1 is SGDLS and CDR2 YYNGEE. Trimming took 7 bases from V and 7 from J, leaving 12 bases between them.

The J gene is TRBJ1-5, the V gene TRBV6-5, with TRBD1 as a possible D gene (5 bases). Trimming shortened V by 2 bases and J by 5 bases, and 10 bases separated the two germline ends. The CDR3 sequence is 14 residues long. CDR1 and CDR2 (germline): MNHEY, SVGAGI. Written as DNA, the CDR3 is TGTGCCAGCAGTTACGGCCAGGGCCATCAGCCCCAGCATTTT. Protein sequence: CASSYGQGHQPQHF.

J is TRBJ2-6 and V is TRBV11-2; 9 bases agree with TRBD1. The CDR3 covers 16 residues. Unmatched junction bases numbered 2, after V lost 4 bases and J lost 1 base. CDR1 and CDR2 (germline): SGHAT, FQNNGV. The CDR3 loop reads CASSSTGGSGANVLTF. In DNA form, the CDR3 reads TGTGCCAGCAGCTCGACAGGGGGATCTGGGGCCAACGTCCTGACTTTC.

V is TRBV9 and J is TRBJ1-3; tentative D call: TRBD1 (6 bases). Trimming shortened V by 6 bases and J by 0 bases, and 10 bases separated the two germline ends. There are 14 residues in the CDR3. The germline V gene encodes CDR1 SGDLS and CDR2 YYNGEE. CDR3 coding DNA: TGTGCCAGCAACAGGGACCACTCTGGAAACACCATATATTTT. It codes for CASNRDHSGNTIYF.